Listed below are T cell receptor beta chains from one sample, sequenced in a study of breast tumors, draining lymph nodes, adjacent tissues. TCRdb redid the calling of the multiplex PCR reads with MiXCR, one entry per CDR3 protein. The data contain some 85,000 distinct CDR3 sequences, approximately 30% of them singletons. The sample was axillary lymph node tissue. The receptors stem from a female donor with breast cancer. Some clones in this sample may be carry-over from other donors' samples. CDR3s include the opening cysteine and the closing phenylalanine or tryptophan. Each record gives: D gene, J gene, V gene, clone size, CDR3 DNA, CDR3 protein. A D gene is named only where the DNA matches it firmly. Some rows mark clone size as missing; the rest say once, few, many or name a class of expanded clone.

d_call: NA; j_call: TRBJ2-1; v_call: TRBV29-1; clone_size: many; cdr3_nt: TGCAGCGCCCGGAGGGGAGGATCCTACAATGAGCAGTTCTTC; cdr3_aa: CSARRGGSYNEQFF
d_call: NA; j_call: TRBJ1-2; v_call: TRBV4-1; clone_size: many; cdr3_nt: TGCGCCAGCAGCCAAGTAAATTTCATAGGTCCTGTGGGCTATGGCTACACCTTC; cdr3_aa: CASSQVNFIGPVGYGYTF
d_call: TRBD1; j_call: TRBJ2-7; v_call: TRBV12-3/TRBV12-4; clone_size: many; cdr3_nt: TGTGCCAGCGGGACAGGGTCCTACGAGCAGTACTTC; cdr3_aa: CASGTGSYEQYF
d_call: NA; j_call: TRBJ1-3; v_call: TRBV7-8; clone_size: NA; cdr3_nt: TGTACCAGCAGCTTAGTGGCAGGCTCTGGGAACATCATATATTTT; cdr3_aa: CTSSLVAGSGNIIYF
d_call: NA; j_call: TRBJ1-2; v_call: TRBV5-4; clone_size: few; cdr3_nt: TGTGCCAGCAGCTTGGACCCGGGAAGCCTCGGGTCTGGCTACACCTTC; cdr3_aa: CASSLDPGSLGSGYTF
d_call: NA; j_call: TRBJ1-5; v_call: TRBV6-1; clone_size: many; cdr3_nt: TGTGCCAGCAGAAGAAGCAGGGATAGCAATCAGCCCCAGCATTTT; cdr3_aa: CASRRSRDSNQPQHF
d_call: NA; j_call: TRBJ2-7; v_call: TRBV3-2; clone_size: many; cdr3_nt: TGTGCCAGCAGCCAAGATTTTACTAGCGGCATTTACGAGCAGTACTTC; cdr3_aa: CASSQDFTSGIYEQYF
d_call: TRBD2; j_call: TRBJ2-2; v_call: TRBV3-1; clone_size: many; cdr3_nt: TGTGCCAGCAGCTACGGACTAGCGGGAGCAACCGGGGAGCTGTTTTTT; cdr3_aa: CASSYGLAGATGELFF
d_call: NA; j_call: TRBJ2-5; v_call: TRBV30; clone_size: many; cdr3_nt: TGTGCCTGTAGTATAGGTTGGGAGACCCAGTACTTC; cdr3_aa: CACSIGWETQYF
d_call: NA; j_call: TRBJ2-3; v_call: TRBV6-1; clone_size: NA; cdr3_nt: TGTGCCAGCAGTGAAATAGGACAGAGAACAGATACGCAGTATTTT; cdr3_aa: CASSEIGQRTDTQYF
d_call: NA; j_call: TRBJ2-3; v_call: TRBV7-2; clone_size: NA; cdr3_nt: TGTGCCAGCAGCTTAGGCCCCAGCACAGATACGCAGTATTTT; cdr3_aa: CASSLGPSTDTQYF
d_call: TRBD2; j_call: TRBJ2-5; v_call: TRBV25-1; clone_size: many; cdr3_nt: TGTGCCAGCAGTGAGGTTTCGCCGGGAGGTTTGGAGACCCAGTACTTC; cdr3_aa: CASSEVSPGGLETQYF
d_call: TRBD1; j_call: TRBJ2-5; v_call: TRBV29-1; clone_size: NA; cdr3_nt: TGCAGCGTCGGGACAGCTCAAGAGACCCAGTACTTC; cdr3_aa: CSVGTAQETQYF
d_call: NA; j_call: TRBJ1-1; v_call: TRBV7-6; clone_size: many; cdr3_nt: TGTGCCAGCAGCTCCTCGGACACTGAAGCTTTCTTT; cdr3_aa: CASSSSDTEAFF
d_call: NA; j_call: TRBJ1-6; v_call: TRBV7-2; clone_size: many; cdr3_nt: TGTGCCAGCAGCTCCCTGTATAATTCACCCCTCCACTTT; cdr3_aa: CASSSLYNSPLHF
d_call: TRBD2; j_call: TRBJ2-1; v_call: TRBV20-1; clone_size: many; cdr3_nt: TGCAGTACCCCCGGGAGGGGGATTTACAATGAGCAGTTCTTC; cdr3_aa: CSTPGRGIYNEQFF
d_call: TRBD1; j_call: TRBJ1-2; v_call: TRBV29-1; clone_size: NA; cdr3_nt: TGCAGCGTTGTCAGATCAGGGGGCAACTATGGCTACACCTTC; cdr3_aa: CSVVRSGGNYGYTF
d_call: TRBD2; j_call: TRBJ2-2; v_call: TRBV11-3; clone_size: many; cdr3_nt: TGTGCCAGTAGACTAGCGGGGAACACCGGGGAGCTGTTTTTT; cdr3_aa: CASRLAGNTGELFF
d_call: NA; j_call: TRBJ2-7; v_call: TRBV6-5; clone_size: many; cdr3_nt: TGTGCCAGCACTTTACTCCCTCGGGAGAGGCTGGGGGTTCCCTACGAGCAGTACTTC; cdr3_aa: CASTLLPRERLGVPYEQYF
d_call: TRBD2; j_call: TRBJ2-5; v_call: TRBV11-3; clone_size: many; cdr3_nt: TGTGCCAGCAGCTTATCCGGGAGGGCCAGGGAGACCCAGTACTTC; cdr3_aa: CASSLSGRARETQYF
d_call: NA; j_call: TRBJ1-2; v_call: TRBV6-2/TRBV6-3; clone_size: many; cdr3_nt: TGTGCCAGCAGTGCCGGGACTGCTAACTATGGCTACACCTTC; cdr3_aa: CASSAGTANYGYTF
d_call: TRBD2; j_call: TRBJ2-4; v_call: TRBV19; clone_size: many; cdr3_nt: TGTGCCAGTAGTATGCTAGCGGGAGTTCGGTCGGCCAAAAACATTCAGTACTTC; cdr3_aa: CASSMLAGVRSAKNIQYF
d_call: TRBD1; j_call: TRBJ1-6; v_call: TRBV7-9; clone_size: NA; cdr3_nt: TGTGCCACCTCCGGGACAGGGGAGCCACCCCTCCACTTT; cdr3_aa: CATSGTGEPPLHF
d_call: NA; j_call: TRBJ2-1; v_call: TRBV19; clone_size: many; cdr3_nt: TGTGCCAGTAGTATGCTGGGGGCCTCAAATGAGCAGTTCTTC; cdr3_aa: CASSMLGASNEQFF
d_call: NA; j_call: TRBJ1-1; v_call: TRBV7-9; clone_size: few; cdr3_nt: TGTGCCAGCACCCCGGGCCTTTATGGCACTGAAGCTTTCTTT; cdr3_aa: CASTPGLYGTEAFF
d_call: NA; j_call: TRBJ2-1; v_call: TRBV30; clone_size: many; cdr3_nt: TGTGCCTTGTCGACCGGGGTTAGCTCCTACAATGAGCAGTTCTTC; cdr3_aa: CALSTGVSSYNEQFF
d_call: NA; j_call: TRBJ2-3; v_call: TRBV24-1; clone_size: many; cdr3_nt: TGTGCCACCAGTGACCCCAGGGGAGAGGTCGGGGATACGCAGTATTTT; cdr3_aa: CATSDPRGEVGDTQYF
d_call: NA; j_call: TRBJ1-5; v_call: TRBV12-5; clone_size: NA; cdr3_nt: TGTGCTAGTGGTTTGGTACTTGCCCGGCGTATAGGCAATCAGCCCCAGCATTTT; cdr3_aa: CASGLVLARRIGNQPQHF
d_call: NA; j_call: TRBJ2-5; v_call: TRBV29-1; clone_size: many; cdr3_nt: TGCAGCGTTGTACGAAGAGGGGTTCAAGAGACCCAGTACTTC; cdr3_aa: CSVVRRGVQETQYF
d_call: NA; j_call: TRBJ2-1; v_call: TRBV19; clone_size: many; cdr3_nt: TGTGCCAGTAGCTCCCAATGGGTATCCAATGAGCAGTTCTTC; cdr3_aa: CASSSQWVSNEQFF
d_call: NA; j_call: TRBJ1-4; v_call: TRBV9; clone_size: many; cdr3_nt: TGTGCCAGCAGCGTAGTGGCAGATAATGAAAAACTGTTTTTT; cdr3_aa: CASSVVADNEKLFF
d_call: NA; j_call: TRBJ2-7; v_call: TRBV6-2/TRBV6-3; clone_size: many; cdr3_nt: TGTGCCAGCAGTACAGGGCCCTACGAGCAGTACTTC; cdr3_aa: CASSTGPYEQYF
d_call: NA; j_call: TRBJ2-5; v_call: TRBV3-1; clone_size: few; cdr3_nt: TGTGCCAGCAGCCAAGTGGACGGAGAGACCCAGTACTTC; cdr3_aa: CASSQVDGETQYF
d_call: NA; j_call: TRBJ1-1; v_call: TRBV18; clone_size: NA; cdr3_nt: TGTGCCAGCTCTCTCCGGGATCCCCCGTCGAGCACTGAAGCTTTCTTT; cdr3_aa: CASSLRDPPSSTEAFF
d_call: TRBD2; j_call: TRBJ2-3; v_call: TRBV6-2/TRBV6-3; clone_size: NA; cdr3_nt: TGTGCCAGCAGTCACTCGACGGGGGGTTCGTATTTT; cdr3_aa: CASSHSTGGSYF
d_call: NA; j_call: TRBJ2-3; v_call: TRBV10-2; clone_size: many; cdr3_nt: TGCGCCAGCAGCAACCCACAGGTCTCTAGCACAGATACGCAGTATTTT; cdr3_aa: CASSNPQVSSTDTQYF
d_call: TRBD2; j_call: TRBJ2-1; v_call: TRBV4-3; clone_size: many; cdr3_nt: TGCGCCAGCAGCCCCCTAGCGGGGGCTAACAATGAGCAGTTCTTC; cdr3_aa: CASSPLAGANNEQFF
d_call: NA; j_call: TRBJ2-5; v_call: TRBV12-3/TRBV12-4; clone_size: NA; cdr3_nt: TGTGCCAGCAGTTTAGGACAGCCCACGAGGGAGACCCAGTACTTC; cdr3_aa: CASSLGQPTRETQYF
d_call: NA; j_call: TRBJ2-1; v_call: TRBV10-2; clone_size: NA; cdr3_nt: TGCGCCAGCAGTTATGAACATCGGGCTAGTGGGTATTACAGTGAGCAGTTCTTC; cdr3_aa: CASSYEHRASGYYSEQFF
d_call: TRBD2; j_call: TRBJ2-7; v_call: TRBV7-9; clone_size: many; cdr3_nt: TGTGCCAGCAGCATAGCGGGACGAGCCCTCTACGAGCAGTACTTC; cdr3_aa: CASSIAGRALYEQYF
d_call: NA; j_call: TRBJ1-1; v_call: TRBV10-3; clone_size: few; cdr3_nt: TGTGCCACCGACTCGGGGCCCTTAATGAACACTGAAGCTTTCTTT; cdr3_aa: CATDSGPLMNTEAFF
d_call: NA; j_call: TRBJ2-1; v_call: TRBV28; clone_size: many; cdr3_nt: TGTGCCATGGCTAAAAGCTCCTACAATGAGCAGTTCTTC; cdr3_aa: CAMAKSSYNEQFF
d_call: TRBD2; j_call: TRBJ2-7; v_call: TRBV30; clone_size: many; cdr3_nt: TGTGCCTTCTCCCACGGACTAGCGGGGAGTGAGCAGTACTTC; cdr3_aa: CAFSHGLAGSEQYF
d_call: TRBD2; j_call: TRBJ2-5; v_call: TRBV20-1; clone_size: many; cdr3_nt: TGCAGTGCTAGAGACCTAATGGGCGGGGGAGGGCCCGGTGAGACCCAGTACTTC; cdr3_aa: CSARDLMGGGGPGETQYF
d_call: NA; j_call: TRBJ2-1; v_call: TRBV6-2/TRBV6-3; clone_size: NA; cdr3_nt: TGTGCCAGCAGCATTACGTGGTACAATGAGCAGTTCTTC; cdr3_aa: CASSITWYNEQFF
d_call: NA; j_call: TRBJ2-1; v_call: TRBV11-2; clone_size: many; cdr3_nt: TGTGCCAGCAGCTTGGGAGGAATAGGTCGTGAGCAGTTCTTC; cdr3_aa: CASSLGGIGREQFF
d_call: TRBD2; j_call: TRBJ2-1; v_call: TRBV5-4; clone_size: many; cdr3_nt: TGTGCCAGCAGCAGAGGGACTGGCGGGAGCTCCTACAATGAGCAGTTCTTC; cdr3_aa: CASSRGTGGSSYNEQFF
d_call: NA; j_call: TRBJ1-1; v_call: TRBV30; clone_size: NA; cdr3_nt: TGTGCCTGGAGTCGCAGGGTGGGGTCGGCTGAAGCTTTCTTT; cdr3_aa: CAWSRRVGSAEAFF
d_call: TRBD2; j_call: TRBJ2-7; v_call: TRBV30; clone_size: many; cdr3_nt: TGTGCCTGGAGTTTGACTAGCGGGGACTACGAGCAGTACTTC; cdr3_aa: CAWSLTSGDYEQYF
d_call: TRBD2; j_call: TRBJ2-3; v_call: TRBV29-1; clone_size: many; cdr3_nt: TGCAGCGTGATTAAACCCCTAGCGGGGGTCACAGATACGCAGTATTTT; cdr3_aa: CSVIKPLAGVTDTQYF
d_call: NA; j_call: TRBJ2-2; v_call: TRBV5-8; clone_size: NA; cdr3_nt: TGTGCCAGCAGCAATTGGAGGCTATACACCGGGGAGCTGTTTTTT; cdr3_aa: CASSNWRLYTGELFF
d_call: NA; j_call: TRBJ2-7; v_call: TRBV19; clone_size: many; cdr3_nt: TGTGCCAGTAGTCTTCCGGGGACTGACGAGCAGTACTTC; cdr3_aa: CASSLPGTDEQYF
d_call: NA; j_call: TRBJ2-3; v_call: TRBV24-1; clone_size: NA; cdr3_nt: TGTGCCACCAGTGATTCAGGACCCTCTAAATCCCCAGATACGCAGTATTTT; cdr3_aa: CATSDSGPSKSPDTQYF
d_call: TRBD1; j_call: TRBJ2-5; v_call: TRBV20-1; clone_size: NA; cdr3_nt: TGCAGTGCTAGAGGAGACAGGGGGTCGGAGGAGACCCAGTACTTC; cdr3_aa: CSARGDRGSEETQYF
d_call: TRBD1; j_call: TRBJ1-6; v_call: TRBV12-3/TRBV12-4; clone_size: many; cdr3_nt: TGTGCCAGCACCCAGACAGGGAACTATTCACCCCTCCACTTT; cdr3_aa: CASTQTGNYSPLHF